This entry lists 5 T cell receptor beta chains sequenced from one sample in a study of tumor-infiltrating lymphocytes in primary liver carcinoma. DNA and RNA were both co-extracted from around 20-30 mg of bulk tissue that had not been sorted. From 400 to 500 ng total RNA, TCR beta cDNA was generated with a primer in the constant region. Nested multiplex PCR, run for three rounds with slightly modified ARM-PCR, yielded TCR beta libraries. Researchers ran the first two PCR rounds for roughly 11 cycles each with TRBV1-TRBV30 forward primers and a C-beta reverse primer. Each CDR3 protein is one row after TCRdb ran MiXCR on the multiplex PCR reads. Of 25,000 to 35,000 distinct CDR3 sequences listed, 75% to 85% are singletons. Sequenced input: liver tumor tissue from sampling region 5. Subset given: tumor region T5, tumor centre. The receptors originated from a middle-aged man with primary liver carcinoma and hepatitis B virus infection.

Points on this clonotype: At one boundary the junction diverges from the germline segment, which might be a read error. This sequence joins TRBV4-3 and TRBJ2-7; TRBD2 might be the D (6 bases). From germline, CDR1 is LGHNA and CDR2 YSLEER. The CDR3 consists of 15 residues. The CDR3 reads CASSQNRGTPYEEYF. The CDR3, as DNA: TGCGCCAGCAGCCAAAATCGGGGGACTCCCTACGAGGAGTACTTC.

With respect to this clonotype: A read error is likely, as this CDR3 ends without the conserved phenylalanine or tryptophan. This chain links TRBV14 with TRBJ2-7, with 7 bases aligning to TRBD1. Germline V gene lookup returns CDR1 SGHDN and CDR2 FVKESK. The CDR3 totals 15 residues. CDR3 in amino acids: CANSQGQARSYEQYL. The CDR3 nucleotides read TGTGCCAACAGCCAAGGACAGGCGAGGAGCTACGAGCAGTACCTC.

This clonotype showed up just once. The final CDR3 position lacks the conserved phenylalanine or tryptophan, pointing to a likely read error. This chain connects TRBV9 to TRBJ2-7; TRBD2 might be the D (6 bases). The CDR3 extends over 15 amino acids. Trimming cost V 3 bases and J 5 bases, with 18 bases left between them. Germline V gene lookup returns CDR1 SGDLS and CDR2 YYNGEE. CDR3 region: CASSATGTGFNEQYS. As DNA, the CDR3 is TGTGCCAGCAGCGCGACCGGGACTGGGTTCAACGAGCAGTACTCC.

As to this clonotype: At one of its ends the junction is not consistent with the germline gene, which may arise from a read error. V and J are TRBV29-1 and TRBJ2-3, with 9 bases identical to TRBD1. Germline V gene data show CDR1 as SQVTM and CDR2 as ANQGSEA. This CDR3 region has 14 residues. CDR3: CIVVAGTGLDTQYF. The CDR3 coding sequence is TGCATCGTTGTGGCCGGGACAGGGCTAGATACGCAATATTTT.

On this clonotype itself: Since the CDR3 does not end with the conserved phenylalanine or tryptophan, this likely comes from a read error. The limits of the CDR3 on the DNA are not certain, so only TCRdb's listed CDR3 is given. The chain recombines TRBV5-6 with TRBJ1-6. A total of 15 residues make up the CDR3, ends included. Germline lookup yields CDR1 SGHDT and CDR2 YYEEEE. CDR3 region: CASSLLGLRNSPLHS.